The next 32 T cell receptor beta chains were all read from a single sample in a study of blood T cell repertoires in COVID-19. Clones were read by immunoSEQ multiplex PCR, and TCRdb kept only the in-frame ones, dropping some. The table includes hundreds of thousands of clones, about 91% detected once. Material: PBMCs or T cells enriched from blood (not recorded which). The receptors originated from a woman in her 40s who had recovered from COVID-19.

This clone was picked up a small number of times. The chain employs TRBV2 and TRBJ2-7, with D possibly TRBD1 on 5 matching bases. The CDR3 is 15 amino acids. V lost 0 bases and J lost 5, with 14 bases in between. In germline, CDR1 is SNHLY, CDR2 FYNNEI. CDR3 sequence reads: CASSEAQRGWDEQYF. The CDR3 coding sequence is TGTGCCAGCAGTGAAGCGCAAAGGGGTTGGGACGAGCAGTACTTC.

This chain connects TRBV4-3 to TRBJ1-4; no reliable D call. The CDR3 is 13 amino acids. Between the trimmed V and J ends, which lost 0 bases and 11 bases, there was a span of 10 bases. Germline CDR1 LGHNA, CDR2 YSLEER. CDR3 region: CASSQEAGFKLFF. The CDR3 bases are TGCGCCAGCAGCCAAGAGGCAGGTTTCAAACTGTTTTTT.

The chain recombines TRBV30 with TRBJ2-2, with D maybe TRBD1 (5 bases). Germline V gene sequence: CDR1 GTSNPN, CDR2 SVGIG (reference sequence). This CDR3 contains 13 residues. V was cut by 0 bases and J by 5 bases, with 7 bases left in between. Written as DNA, the CDR3 is TGTGCCTGGAGTGTACCAGGGACCGGGGAGCTGTTTTTT. This encodes CAWSVPGTGELFF.

This sequence joins TRBV20-1 and TRBJ2-7, with a tentative D call TRBD2 (5 bases). Trimming left V 3 bases short and J 6 bases short, with 9 bases between. Germline V lookup: CDR1 DFQATT, CDR2 SNEGSKA (reference sequence). The CDR3 sequence is 11 residues long. As DNA, the CDR3 is TGCAGTGCTAGGGCGGGTTCCGAGCAGTACTTC. Its translation: CSARAGSEQYF.

The rearrangement links TRBV4-1 to TRBJ2-7; no clear D gene. With 1 base removed from V and 3 bases from J, the gap between germline ends came to 10 bases. The CDR3 length is 14 residues. Per germline, CDR1 MGHRA and CDR2 YSYEKL. The CDR3: CASSQGFPSYEQYF. The DNA for the CDR3 is TGCGCCAGCAGCCAAGGGTTTCCGAGCTACGAGCAGTACTTC.

The rearrangement joins TRBV7-9 to TRBJ2-7; TRBD2 matches 8 bases. V lost 5 bases to trimming and J lost 4 bases; unmatched junction nucleotides: 7. Germline loops: CDR1 SEHNR, CDR2 FQNEAQ (reference sequence). This CDR3 spans 14 amino acids. CDR3 amino acids: CASSRGSGNYEQYF. The CDR3, as DNA: TGTGCCAGCAGCAGGGGTAGCGGGAATTACGAGCAGTACTTC.

J is TRBJ2-7 and V is TRBV7-2, with TRBD1 matching over 7 bases. The V gene end was trimmed by 6 bases and the J gene end by 4 bases; junction bases not matched to a gene: 12. Germline loops: CDR1 SGHTA, CDR2 FQGNSA. This CDR3 region has 15 residues. This chain's CDR3 is CASSQFDRAQYEQYF. The CDR3 nucleotides read TGTGCCAGCAGTCAATTCGACAGGGCTCAGTACGAGCAGTACTTC.

The CDR3 coding sequence is TGTGCCAGCAGCCAAGATCGAGACAGGGGTAATTCACCCCTCCACTTT. It translates to CASSQDRDRGNSPLHF. V and J are TRBV14 and TRBJ1-6; 8 positions agree with TRBD1. From germline, CDR1 is SGHDN and CDR2 FVKESK. The CDR3 is 16 amino acids. Unmatched junction bases numbered 4, after V lost 0 bases and J lost 6 bases. Variable domain in full (rest from reference TRBV14 and TRBJ1-6): EAGVTQFPSHSVIEKGQTVTLRCDPISGHDNLYWYRRVMGKEIKFLLHFVKESKQDESGMPNNRFLAERTGGTYSTLKVQPAELEDSGVYFCASSQDRDRGNSPLHFGNGTRLTVT.

The rearrangement uses TRBV7-8 and TRBJ2-1; 9 bases are shared with TRBD2. The CDR3 runs to 17 residues. CDR1 is SGHVS and CDR2 is FQNEAQ in the germline V gene. V was pared by 5 bases and J by 0 bases, with 8 bases of the junction left unmatched. CDR3 in DNA: TGTGCCAGCAGCCTAAGCGGGGGGCGTAGCTCCTACAATGAGCAGTTCTTC. It yields the protein CASSLSGGRSSYNEQFF.

The chain employs TRBV11-2 and TRBJ1-4; D possibly corresponds to TRBD1 (5 bases). CDR1 is SGHAT, CDR2 FQNNGV, per germline. Trimming removed 2 bases at V and 3 bases at J, with 13 bases between. This CDR3 contains 16 residues. CDR3 sequence reads: CASSLMGGGANEKLFF. The CDR3 region has the DNA TGTGCCAGCAGCTTAATGGGCGGGGGGGCTAATGAAAAACTGTTTTTT.

The chain carries TRBV4-1 and TRBJ2-7, with D possibly being TRBD2 (6 bases). This CDR3 contains 17 residues. The V end was cut by 0 bases, the J end by 7 bases, with 22 bases between. Germline V gives CDR1 MGHRA, CDR2 YSYEKL. In nucleotides, the CDR3 is TGCGCCAGCAGCCAAGATTTGGGAGTGGGCGGCGGGAAAGAGCAGTACTTC. Translated, it gives CASSQDLGVGGGKEQYF.

The chain carries TRBV28 and TRBJ2-7, with 9 nucleotides matching TRBD2. Unmatched junction bases numbered 9, after V lost 3 bases and J lost 0 bases. CDR1 is MDHEN, CDR2 SYDVKM, per germline. CDR3 length equals 17 residues. The CDR3 region is CASSFSLAGKSSYEQYF. CDR3 sequence (DNA): TGTGCCAGCAGTTTTTCGCTAGCGGGGAAAAGCTCCTACGAGCAGTACTTC.

The chain joins TRBV20-1 to TRBJ1-3, with no clear D. CDR1 is DFQATT and CDR2 is SNEGSKA in the germline V gene (reference sequence). V lost 3 bases and J lost 0, with 9 bases in between. This CDR3 spans 14 amino acids. CDR3 in DNA: TGCAGTGCTAGTGTCAGGAACTCTGGAAACACCATATATTTT. Protein: CSASVRNSGNTIYF.

The V gene is TRBV24-1, the J gene TRBJ2-7; 14 nucleotides agree with TRBD2. The length of the CDR3 is 16 residues. Losses at the gene ends were 4 bases for V and 6 bases for J; bases not matched to a gene: 7. Germline CDR1 and CDR2: KGHDR and SFDVKD. CDR3 residues: CATSESGLAGAPEQYF. The CDR3 DNA reads as TGTGCCACCAGTGAGTCGGGACTAGCGGGAGCCCCCGAGCAGTACTTC.

J is TRBJ1-6 and V is TRBV9; no clear D. Germline CDR1 and CDR2: SGDLS and YYNGEE. V lost 0 bases and J lost 9, with 13 bases in between. The CDR3 runs 15 residues. This CDR3 reads CASSVGSGLGSPLHF. As DNA, the CDR3 is TGTGCCAGCAGCGTAGGTTCGGGGTTGGGTTCACCCCTCCACTTT.

This chain links TRBV28 with TRBJ2-2; 7 nucleotides align to TRBD2. From germline, CDR1 is MDHEN and CDR2 SYDVKM. Losses at the gene ends were 10 bases for V and 4 bases for J; bases not matched to a gene: 12. The CDR3 extends over 15 amino acids. In DNA, the CDR3 is TGTGCCATTGCCAGCGGGGTTTTGTCCACCGGGGAGCTGTTTTTT. Amino acids: CAIASGVLSTGELFF.

Worth noting for this clone: A read error may produce the germline difference seen at one junction end. The V call is TRBV7-7, the J call TRBJ2-3; TRBD2 aligns across 7 bases. The CDR3 is 15 amino acids. Germline V CDR1 and CDR2: SSHAT, FNYEAQ (reference sequence). The CDR3 loop is CASSLTPGLPDTQYF. For the CDR3, the DNA is TGTGCTAGCAGCTTAACCCCGGGACTACCAGATACGCAGTATTTT.

The genes are TRBV29-1 and TRBJ2-1, with D unclear. CDR1 and CDR2 (germline): SQVTM, ANQGSEA. Trimming cost V 4 bases and J 0 bases, with 16 bases left between them. CDR3 length: 16 residues. Here the CDR3 DNA reads TGCAGCGTTGTCGCCATAGCAGCGAGCTCCTACAATGAGCAGTTCTTC. Translation: CSVVAIAASSYNEQFF.

The V and J genes are TRBV2 and TRBJ2-7; D may be TRBD2 (6 bases). Trimming stripped 8 bases from V and 0 bases from J, with 17 bases between. CDR3 length equals 15 residues. The germline V gene encodes CDR1 SNHLY and CDR2 FYNNEI. The CDR3 spells CASSYLGRSSYEQYF. The CDR3 nucleotides are TGTGCCAGCTCCTACCTTGGGAGGAGCTCCTACGAGCAGTACTTC.

The chain combines TRBV5-5 with TRBJ2-1, with D perhaps matching TRBD2 (6 bases). In germline, CDR1 is SGHKS, CDR2 YYEKEE (reference sequence). V was cut by 0 bases and J by 1 base, with 11 bases left in between. The CDR3 has 16 amino acids. The CDR3 coding sequence is TGTGCCAGCAGCTTGGTCGGGAGAGAATCCTACAATGAGCAGTTCTTC. Its protein is CASSLVGRESYNEQFF.

The chain recombines TRBV3-1 (or the pseudogene TRBV3-2) with TRBJ1-2, with D hard to call. The CDR3 contains 15 residues. V lost 0 bases and J lost 8, with 16 bases in between. The germline V gene has CDR1 LGHDT and CDR2 YNNKEL (reference sequence). The CDR3 region is CASSQDEVKAGGYTF. CDR3 bases: TGTGCCAGCAGCCAAGATGAGGTTAAGGCTGGGGGCTACACCTTC.

The J gene is TRBJ2-7, the V gene TRBV9; 11 nucleotides line up with TRBD2. The CDR3 is made up of 16 amino acids. The V and J ends lost 4 bases and 5 bases, in that order; junction bases with no gene match: 11. Germline CDR1 is SGDLS and CDR2 is YYNGEE. The CDR3 here is CASSLYPTSGNHEQYF. The CDR3 nucleotides read TGTGCCAGCAGCTTATACCCGACTAGCGGGAATCACGAGCAGTACTTC. The full variable domain, in which reference TRBV9 and TRBJ2-7 provide the parts outside the CDR3, is DSGVTQTPKHLITATGQRVTLRCSPRSGDLSVYWYQQSLDQGLQFLIQYYNGEERAKGNILERFSAQQFPDLHSELNLSSLELGDSALYFCASSLYPTSGNHEQYFGPGTRLTVT.

The V call is TRBV7-3, the J call TRBJ2-2, with 11 bases fitting TRBD1. V shed 8 bases and J 5 bases; nucleotides not matched to a gene: 4. CDR3 length equals 14 residues. Germline V gene data show CDR1 as SGHTA and CDR2 as FQGTGA. The CDR3 loop is CASGTGGRTGELFF. The CDR3 DNA follows: TGTGCCAGCGGGACAGGGGGTCGGACCGGGGAGCTGTTTTTT.

This clone was seen more than once but under ten times. V usage is TRBV9 and J usage is TRBJ1-4; D remains ambiguous. CDR3 length equals 14 residues. V was shortened by 3 bases and J by 6 bases, with 12 bases between the two germline ends. Germline CDR1 is SGDLS and CDR2 is YYNGEE. The DNA for the CDR3 is TGTGCCAGCAGCGCCCCGGGATTTCATGAAAAACTGTTTTTT. Protein: CASSAPGFHEKLFF.

V usage is TRBV21-1 and J usage is TRBJ1-5; the table names TRBD1, a call not compared with the DNA. TRBV21-1 has pseudogene status. The CDR3 is 16 residues long. The CDR3: CASSSKDRHSNQPQHF. CDR3 coding DNA: TGTGCCAGCAGCAGCAAGGACAGGCATAGCAATCAGCCCCAGCATTTT.

This clone has a handful of counts. The chain carries TRBV7-3 and TRBJ2-1; D uncertain. V lost 5 bases and J 7 bases, leaving 12 bases between the germline ends. The germline V gene encodes CDR1 SGHTA and CDR2 FQGTGA. The CDR3 sequence is 13 residues long. The DNA of the CDR3 is TGTGCCAGCAGCCCCGGGTTAGTTAATGAGCAGTTCTTC. Its translation: CASSPGLVNEQFF.

The chain joins TRBV9 to TRBJ2-5; TRBD1 matches 10 bases. Germline V CDR1 and CDR2: SGDLS, YYNGEE. The CDR3 contains 15 residues. Trimming at V came to 4 bases and at J to 5 bases, leaving 8 bases not matched to a gene. The CDR3 is CASSPRTGGGETQYF. As DNA, the CDR3 is TGTGCCAGCAGCCCGAGGACAGGGGGAGGGGAGACCCAGTACTTC.

Comments on this clone: Other DNA sequences in the same sample also yield this CDR3. The chain couples TRBV5-1 to TRBJ2-1, with a weak D call TRBD2 (6 bases). Germline-derived CDR1 and CDR2 are SGHRS and YFSETQ. The CDR3 extends over 13 amino acids. Trimming cost V 5 bases and J 3 bases, with 9 bases left between them. The CDR3 DNA is TGCGCCAGCAGTAGCGGTGGCTACAATGAGCAGTTCTTC. It translates to CASSSGGYNEQFF. Variable domain in full (rest from reference TRBV5-1 and TRBJ2-1): KAGVTQTPRYLIKTRGQQVTLSCSPISGHRSVSWYQQTPGQGLQFLFEYFSETQRNKGNFPGRFSGRQFSNSRSEMNVSTLELGDSALYLCASSSGGYNEQFFGPGTRLTVL.

This chain connects TRBV2 to TRBJ1-2; D is unclear. Trimming pared 3 bases from V and 9 bases from J, leaving 11 bases between. CDR3 size: 12 residues. Germline CDR1 and CDR2: SNHLY and FYNNEI. CDR3 sequence reads: CASSDEALSYTF. The CDR3 DNA follows: TGTGCCAGCAGTGACGAGGCCCTCAGCTACACCTTC. The complete variable domain, with remaining parts taken from reference TRBV2 and TRBJ1-2, reads EPEVTQTPSHQVTQMGQEVILRCVPISNHLYFYWYRQILGQKVEFLVSFYNNEISEKSEIFDDQFSVERPDGSNFTLKIRSTKLEDSAMYFCASSDEALSYTFGSGTRLTVV.

The genes are TRBV2 and TRBJ1-2; D not resolved. CDR3 length: 14 residues. V dropped 7 bases and J dropped 1 base, with 13 bases sitting between them. Germline V CDR1 and CDR2: SNHLY, FYNNEI. CDR3 in DNA: TGTGCCAGCACCCCCCGATCCTATAACTATGGCTACACCTTC. Its protein is CASTPRSYNYGYTF.

The chain carries TRBV19 and TRBJ1-1; the D gene is possibly TRBD1 (5 bases). The CDR3 consists of 13 residues. CDR1 and CDR2 (germline): LNHDA, SQIVND (reference sequence). V dropped 7 bases and J dropped 1 base, with 10 bases sitting between them. CDR3: CASKEGPNTEAFF. CDR3 bases: TGTGCCAGTAAGGAGGGGCCGAACACTGAAGCTTTCTTT. The full variable domain, completed using reference TRBV19 and TRBJ1-1, is DGGITQSPKYLFRKEGQNVTLSCEQNLNHDAMYWYRQDPGQGLRLIYYSQIVNDFQKGDIAEGYSVSREKKESFPLTVTSAQKNPTAFYLCASKEGPNTEAFFGQGTRLTVV.

This clone was counted a single time. This chain links TRBV6-6 with TRBJ2-5; no clear D. The V gene's germline CDR1 is MNHNY and CDR2 SVGAGI (reference sequence). This CDR3 region has 12 residues. Trimming removed 3 bases at V and 5 bases at J, with 7 bases between. The CDR3, as DNA: TGTGCCAGCAGTTATCCCGGGGAGACCCAGTACTTC. Translated, it gives CASSYPGETQYF.